This TCR beta chain comes out of a study of CD8 T cells in Susac syndrome. An amount of RNA that ranged from roughly 0.45 to 1 ug was reverse transcribed with random hexamers. In TCRdb, the immunoSEQ multiplex PCR reads were re-called with MiXCR into one record per CDR3 protein. The repertoire consists of 190,000 or so distinct CDR3 sequences, with about 95% occurring once and the leading ten covering approximately 0.097%. TCR beta sequences were obtained from blood CD8+ and CD4+ T cells. Relapsing-remitting disease, either stable or active, was present in the treatment-naive patients who were the multiple sclerosis controls. Sequencing input: CD4+ T cells from PBMCs. This TCR came from a human donor with multiple sclerosis.

CDR3 bases: TGTGCCACCAGGAACCAAGAGACCCAGTACTTC. Its protein is CATRNQETQYF. This chain uses TRBV15 with TRBJ2-5, with D unclear. CDR1 LNHNV and CDR2 YYDKDF come from the germline V gene (reference sequence). V was pared by 6 bases and J by 0 bases, with 2 bases between. This CDR3 is built from 11 residues.